This T cell receptor beta chain comes out of a study of somatic mutations in cytotoxic T cells in rheumatoid arthritis. In the original workflow: The authors compared patient CD8+ clones larger than 1% against published virus-specific TCRB sequences. Only a few of these clones matched. Libraries were prepared by immunoSEQ multiplex PCR; TCRdb keeps only in-frame clonotypes and omits some of them. The V and J calls and the clone size are those of that table, but D and trimming were determined from the DNA. This sample has tens of thousands of clones, with more than 65% found just once. Whole-study results and caveats: More than 20% of CD8+ cells belonged to the largest clone in about an eighth of the 65 patients. Adjustment for multiple comparisons was not applied to the slight TRBV07 underrepresentation observed in rheumatoid arthritis patients.

This clone was seen once. Its antigen is unidentified. Germline-derived CDR1 and CDR2 are SQVTM and ANQGSEA. Trimming removed 4 bases at V and 2 bases at J, with 12 bases between. The CDR3 runs to 13 residues. The V and J genes are TRBV29-1 and TRBJ2-7; TRBD1 might be the D (6 bases). This receptor was obtained from an adult with rheumatoid arthritis. Sequenced sample: CD8+ T cells sorted from blood. Written as DNA, the CDR3 is TGCAGCGTTGCTCCAGGACAGCCCTACGAGCAGTACTTC. It translates to CSVAPGQPYEQYF.